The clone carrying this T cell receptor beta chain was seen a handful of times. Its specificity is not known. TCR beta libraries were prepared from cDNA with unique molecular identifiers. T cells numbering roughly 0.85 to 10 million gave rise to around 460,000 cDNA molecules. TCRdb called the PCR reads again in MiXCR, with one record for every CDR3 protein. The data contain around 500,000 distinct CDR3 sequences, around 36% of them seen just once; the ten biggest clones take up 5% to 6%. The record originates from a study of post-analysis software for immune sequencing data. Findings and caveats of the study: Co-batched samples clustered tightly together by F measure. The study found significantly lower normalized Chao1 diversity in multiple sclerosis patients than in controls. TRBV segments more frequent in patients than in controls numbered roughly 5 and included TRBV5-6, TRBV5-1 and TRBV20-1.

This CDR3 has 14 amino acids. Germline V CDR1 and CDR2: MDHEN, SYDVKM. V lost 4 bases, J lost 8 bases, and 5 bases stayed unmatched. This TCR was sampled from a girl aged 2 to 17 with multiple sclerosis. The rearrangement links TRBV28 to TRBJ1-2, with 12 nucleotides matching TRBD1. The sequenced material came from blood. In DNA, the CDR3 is TGTGCCAGCAGTTACGGGACAGGGGGCTACGGCTACACCTTC. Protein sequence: CASSYGTGGYGYTF.